The source of this T cell receptor (beta chain) is a study of blood T cell repertoires in COVID-19 (TCRdb year 2020). Regarding the research as a whole: Samples covering the acute and convalescent phases of COVID-19 were provided by collaborators in the United States, Italy and Spain. The samples were drawn from the first 160 participants of the ongoing ImmuneRACE study and from 1,200 or so subjects provided by 6 global collaborators. Deeply sampled blood TCRbeta repertoires from subjects exposed to, actively infected with, or recovered from COVID-19 were included in the dataset. Sample metadata almost always included a de-identified subject ID, COVID-19 status, age in years and sex. The repertoires were released in a freely available public database intended as a resource for research on the immune response to SARS-CoV-2. Where available, HLA class I and class II types were obtained from metadata supplied by the sample provider rather than from assay-based typing. The material from the prospective study consisted of cDNA or gDNA derived from T cells, B-cell-depleted T cells, or PBMCs. Study-level results and caveats: The quantity of clinical and demographic metadata differed by source and by participant and was supplied without curation.

Concerning this clone itself: It lacks a known antigen. Per-base qualities were not stored, and no clone one base away is much larger.

One collaborating source in Seattle enrolled patients while the patients were actively infected and followed the patients over time throughout the course of disease. Collaborating institutions collected whole blood in K2EDTA tubes following their own protocols. For TCRbeta analysis, collaborators shipped samples in one of three forms: frozen whole blood, isolated PBMCs, or DNA extracted from either of those sample types. From the cysteine up to the phenylalanine, the CDR3 has a length of 16 residues. The DNA shown is the 48-base CDR3, in frame from base 1. The germline V gene (reference sequence) provides CDR1 MNHEY and CDR2 SMNVEV. Germline trimming: 0 bases from V, 6 bases from J; junction bases outside gene matches: 8. The immunoSEQ Assay, a bias-controlled multiplex PCR, was used to amplify TCRbeta CDR3 regions from genomic DNA. Concerning the study's data processing: Nucleated cell counts per sample were estimated from amplification of reference gene primers within the assay. To quantify the absolute abundance of each unique TCRbeta CDR3 rearrangement, sequence reads were collapsed and filtered. For each sample, productive Simpson clonality was calculated by taking the square root of Simpson's diversity index across productive rearrangements. Not all clones reach the TCRdb copy of this immuneACCESS table, which keeps in-frame sequences only. Checked studies attribute under half of the gap to unresolved V genes and leave the rest unexplained. That table gives V, J and clone size, and the DNA gave D and trimming. In all, the sample holds 50,000 to 60,000 clones, and about nine tenths of those were seen once. Approximately 3.6% of the sample is taken by the ten largest.

The clonotype originates from a man aged 35-49 years with COVID-19, enrolled during active disease. The sequencing input was peripheral blood. The chain is assembled from TRBV27 and TRBJ2-1; TRBD2 agrees with 7 junctional bases. The CDR3: CASSLSGLAEFNEQFF. The base sequence is TGTGCCAGCAGTTTATCGGGCCTAGCGGAATTCAATGAGCAGTTCTTC.